This TCR beta chain was obtained from a study of cytomegalovirus exposure and HLA in healthy donors. Study context: Within the Caucasian-associated ancestry cluster were more than 75% of the roughly 400 genotyped donors. Findings and caveats of the study: TCR beta chains associated with HLA were, in a later analysis, more clonally expanded than equally common others. There were some V segments, including TRBV6-2 and TRBV6-3, excluded as indistinguishable. Roughly even sequencing depth across donors was the assumption behind the presence/absence analyses.

PCR used 60 Vbeta primers and 13 Jbeta primers. Repertoires were generated with immunoSEQ multiplex PCR, while TCRdb's copy carries only in-frame clones and drops some. The sample includes around 150,000 clones, around four fifths of them seen just once. J lost 5 bases, V lost 6 bases, and 21 bases had no gene match. The CDR3 has 19 amino acids. Germline V CDR1 and CDR2: SGHRS, YFSETQ. Comment on this clone: Its antigen is still unknown.

The chain is built from TRBV5-1 and TRBJ1-4; 8 positions match TRBD1. Sequencing used PBMCs. This clonotype was obtained from a woman aged 18-29 years in good health and CMV-seronegative. CDR3 DNA sequence: TGCGCCAGCAAGTCTACGCTGGGACAGGAGGTTTCGTTCAATGAAAAACTGTTTTTT. This encodes CASKSTLGQEVSFNEKLFF. The whole variable domain, filled in from reference TRBV5-1 and TRBJ1-4, reads KAGVTQTPRYLIKTRGQQVTLSCSPISGHRSVSWYQQTPGQGLQFLFEYFSETQRNKGNFPGRFSGRQFSNSRSEMNVSTLELGDSALYLCASKSTLGQEVSFNEKLFFGSGTQLSVL.